This TCR beta chain is from a study of identical twins. The ends lost 3 bases at V and 8 bases at J; junction bases unmatched: 12. Per germline, CDR1 KGHSH and CDR2 LQKENI. CDR3 size: 16 residues. TCRdb reprocessed the 5' RACE reads via MiXCR and lists one record per CDR3 protein. The table includes around 530,000 distinct CDR3 sequences, about 15% detected once. These data were likewise used in another study, on yellow fever vaccine responses in identical twins. That work states: Convergence reportedly seemed to mark part of the twins' vaccine T cell response, with personalization marking the rest.

Sequencing was done on a sample of CD4+ T cells sorted from blood. This chain links TRBV18 with TRBJ1-4, with 7 bases aligning to TRBD1. The TCR was taken from a woman aged 18-29 years in good health. The DNA of the CDR3 is TGTGCCAGCTCACCTCAAGGACAGGCCAACCTCGAAAAACTGTTTTTT. This encodes CASSPQGQANLEKLFF.